This TCR beta chain was recorded in a study of shared clonotypes between healthy human individuals. At the level of the study: Participating donors consisted of two women and a few men aged 18 to 49. Findings and limits, study-wide: For naive CD4 cells, roughly 5% of clonotypes were shared across a few donors. Estimated richness was generally greater in naive than memory subsets.

As for this clone: Antigen: not known.

Every donor was a Caucasian adult from Nashville, Tennessee. The data were produced by immunoSEQ multiplex PCR, yet TCRdb's version contains in-frame clones alone and is incomplete. Here the sample spans around 1 million clones, about three quarters being singletons. This receptor was identified in a man between 18 and 35 years old in good health. The sample was memory CD4+ T cells sorted from blood. Subset of the sample: CD45RA-negative fraction.

CDR3 sequence: CASSPGVAVYEQYF. DNA of the CDR3: TGTGCCAGCAGCCCAGGGGTCGCCGTCTACGAGCAGTACTTC. The V call is TRBV14, the J call TRBJ2-7, with a tentative D call TRBD1 (6 bases). The CDR3 extends over 14 amino acids. Deletions cut 4 bases from V and 3 bases from J, with 13 bases between. Germline V CDR1 and CDR2: SGHDN, FVKESK.